The 17 T cell receptor beta chains reported below all come from one sample, sequenced in a study of T cells in Graves' hyperthyroidism and ophthalmopathy. RNA transcripts were the template for amplifying TCR beta CDR3 regions. HTBI primers drove first-round RT-PCR of the TCR CDR3. TCRdb fed the multiplex PCR reads into MiXCR, producing one record per CDR3 protein. This table holds approximately 600,000 distinct CDR3 sequences, about 14% found once. Sequencing was carried out using blood. Every receptor here comes from a woman younger than 45 with Graves' hyperthyroidism that later progressed to Graves' ophthalmopathy.

Only one count was recorded for this clonotype. A much more abundant neighbour one base away suggests this may be a read error. CDR3 residues: CAGSSFLASTQYF. The CDR3 DNA reads TGTGCCGGCAGCTCCTTCCTAGCAAGTACGCAGTATTTT. The chain recombines TRBV7-3 with TRBJ2-3; perhaps TRBD2 as D (5 bases). Germline loops: CDR1 SGHTA, CDR2 FQGTGA. The CDR3 is 13 amino acids.

This clonotype was counted at least ten times. The rearrangement uses TRBV30 and TRBJ2-1, with D perhaps matching TRBD1 (6 bases). Germline V gene sequence: CDR1 GTSNPN, CDR2 SVGIG (reference sequence). The CDR3 extends over 15 amino acids. Trimming took off 2 bases at V and 6 bases at J, with 17 bases between the two ends. DNA of the CDR3: TGTGCCTGGAGTATAAGGGGGAAGGTAGGCAATGAGCAGTTCTTC. It specifies CAWSIRGKVGNEQFF.

This clonotype has more than one count but fewer than ten. The gene calls are TRBV6-1 and TRBJ2-3; D possibly corresponds to TRBD2 (5 bases). This CDR3 region has 12 residues. CDR1 is MNHNS and CDR2 is SASEGT in the germline V gene. V was cut by 2 bases and J by 11 bases, with 11 bases left in between. This CDR3 reads CASSEWAGEQYF. CDR3 coding DNA: TGTGCCAGCAGTGAATGGGCGGGCGAGCAGTATTTT.

The rearrangement joins TRBV11-1 to TRBJ2-7; D may be TRBD1 (6 bases). The CDR3 contains 15 residues. V was shortened by 5 bases and J by 4 bases, with 18 bases between the two germline ends. CDR1 is SGHAT and CDR2 is FQDESV in the germline V gene (reference sequence). CDR3 residues: CASSPYGGQGYEQYF. The CDR3 DNA follows: TGTGCCAGCAGCCCCTACGGCGGCCAGGGGTACGAGCAGTACTTC.

This clonotype occurred many times. The chain employs TRBV12-3 or TRBV12-4 and TRBJ1-2; 9 bases align to TRBD1. V shed 6 bases, J shed 4 bases, and the junction held 6 bases outside the gene matches. This CDR3 is 14 amino acids long. For the CDR3, the DNA is TGTGCCAGCAGCAGGCAGGACAGGGGCTATGGCTACACCTTC. It is translated as CASSRQDRGYGYTF.

This clonotype was seen a few times. This chain links TRBV24-1 with TRBJ1-5, with a possible D match to TRBD1 (6 bases). This CDR3 spans 15 amino acids. Germline CDR1 KGHDR, CDR2 SFDVKD. V gave up 3 bases and J gave up 1 base, with 9 bases separating them. DNA for the CDR3: TGTGCCACCAGTGATAAACAGGGCAGCAATCAGCCCCAGCATTTT. Protein product: CATSDKQGSNQPQHF.

As regards this clonotype: A much bigger clone sits one base away, suggesting this may be a read error. The J gene is TRBJ1-1, the V gene TRBV11-3; the D is unclear. There are 13 residues in the CDR3. The V gene's germline CDR1 is SGHNT and CDR2 YENEEA. V lost 8 bases and J lost 1, with 11 bases in between. The CDR3 sequence is CASGPVTNTEAFF. Written as DNA, the CDR3 is TGTGCCAGCGGCCCGGTGACGAACACTGAAGCTTTCTTT.

In this sample, this clonotype turned up many times. The J gene is TRBJ2-2, the V gene TRBV30, with unresolved D. V was pared by 2 bases and J by 8 bases, with 6 bases between. The CDR3 spans 11 residues. Germline CDR1 GTSNPN, CDR2 SVGIG (reference sequence). The CDR3: CAWSPRGELFF. In DNA form, the CDR3 reads TGTGCCTGGAGTCCGAGGGGGGAGCTGTTTTTT.

The V call is TRBV25-1, the J call TRBJ2-7, with D possibly TRBD2 on 5 matching bases. Trimming removed 3 bases from V and 6 bases from J, with 15 bases in between. Germline V gives CDR1 MGHDK, CDR2 SYGVNS. The CDR3 spans 14 residues. CDR3 amino acids: CASSEAGFLGEQYF. CDR3 in DNA: TGTGCCAGCAGTGAGGCGGGTTTTTTGGGCGAGCAGTACTTC.

About this clonotype itself: One end of the junction fails to match germline, which may point to a read error. The chain employs TRBV7-3 and TRBJ2-1; the D gene could be TRBD1 or TRBD2 (6 bases each). The germline V gene has CDR1 SGHTA and CDR2 FQGTGA. The length of the CDR3 is 13 residues. The CDR3 nucleotides read TGTGCCGGCAGCTTAGGAGGGGGTGATGAGCAGTTCTTC. Protein sequence: CAGSLGGGDEQFF. Full variable domain (rest looked up from reference TRBV7-3 and TRBJ2-1): GAGVSQTPSNKVTEKGKYVELRCDPISGHTALYWYRQSLGQGPEFLIYFQGTGAADDSGLPNDRFFAVRPEGSVSTLKIQRTERGDSAVYLCAGSLGGGDEQFFGPGTRLTVL.

Ten or more counts support this clonotype. V usage is TRBV27 and J usage is TRBJ2-7; D is ambiguous. The V and J ends lost 4 bases and 2 bases respectively, with 12 bases between them. This CDR3 is 14 amino acids long. Germline V gives CDR1 MNHEY, CDR2 SMNVEV (reference sequence). This CDR3 reads CASSSMTTPYEQYF. CDR3 coding DNA: TGTGCCAGCAGTTCGATGACGACCCCCTACGAGCAGTACTTC.

This clonotype was seen ten or more times. The chain recombines TRBV3-2 with TRBJ1-1. TRBV3-2 counts as a pseudogene. The CDR3 extends over 16 amino acids. Here the CDR3 reads CASRQNPDPSRTEAFF. CDR3 sequence (DNA): TGTGCCAGCAGGCAAAATCCGGACCCTAGTAGGACTGAAGCTTTCTTT.

This chain uses TRBV6-6 with TRBJ2-7; TRBD1 matches 8 bases. Germline CDR1 reads MNHNY; CDR2 reads SVGAGI (reference sequence). CDR3 length: 15 amino acids. V dropped 0 bases and J dropped 5; count of bases not matched to a gene: 6. The CDR3 loop is CASSYSWTGSNEQYF. DNA of the CDR3: TGTGCCAGCAGTTACTCATGGACAGGGTCCAACGAGCAGTACTTC.

This clonotype was detected many times. The rearrangement joins TRBV20-1 to TRBJ1-6; 9 bases line up with TRBD1. The CDR3 contains 16 residues. The V gene's germline CDR1 is DFQATT and CDR2 SNEGSKA (reference sequence). The junction had 10 bases not matched to a gene; V was cut back by 1 base and J by 9 bases. Here the CDR3 reads CSARVLKGDRVSPLHF. Here the CDR3 DNA reads TGCAGTGCTAGAGTCTTAAAGGGGGACAGGGTTTCACCCCTCCACTTT.

This chain connects TRBV7-2 to TRBJ2-1; 11 bases are shared with TRBD2. V lost 4 bases and J lost 7; bases outside the gene matches: 12. This CDR3 is built from 17 residues. Germline CDR1 and CDR2: SGHTA and FQGNSA. CDR3 in amino acids: CASSYGPGLAAKNEQFF. The CDR3 coding sequence is TGTGCCAGCAGCTATGGTCCGGGACTAGCGGCGAAAAATGAGCAGTTCTTC.

This clonotype was counted ten times or more. The V gene is TRBV19, the J gene TRBJ2-2, with D possibly TRBD1 on 6 matching bases. Germline CDR1 and CDR2: LNHDA and SQIVND (reference sequence). CDR3 length: 17 amino acids. The germline V and J ends were trimmed by 3 bases and 3 bases, with 17 bases remaining between them. CDR3 sequence reads: CASSIADRNIDTGELFF. CDR3 DNA sequence: TGTGCCAGTAGTATCGCTGACAGGAACATTGACACCGGGGAGCTGTTTTTT.

This clonotype has a count of ten or more. The chain employs TRBV30 and TRBJ2-7; D possibly corresponds to TRBD1 (6 bases). Germline V gene data show CDR1 as GTSNPN and CDR2 as SVGIG (reference sequence). V gave up 0 bases and J gave up 9 bases, with 12 bases separating them. The CDR3 is 12 amino acids. The CDR3 bases are TGTGCCTGGAGTGTATGGGAAGGGGGGCAGTACTTC. It is translated as CAWSVWEGGQYF.